This is a list of T cell receptor beta chains from one sample in a study of CD8+ T cells in alopecia areata. Produced via immunoSEQ multiplex PCR; TCRdb's table is partial and in-frame only. This table has about 280,000 clones, roughly 64% appearing once. The source was CD4+ T cells sorted from blood, collected at week 24, from a patient treated with tofacitinib. These receptors came from a human donor with alopecia areata. Each CDR3 is given with its conserved first and last residue. D genes are given only for firm matches. The size field is filled for only some rows; it gives once, few, many or a size class.

TRBJ1-2 | - | TRBD1 | TRBV7-2 | CASSLDRGGGYTF | TGTGCCAGCAGCTTAGACAGGGGTGGTGGCTACACCTTC
TRBJ2-3 | - | - | TRBV5-1 | CASSLERMSADTQYF | TGCGCCAGCAGCTTAGAGAGGATGAGCGCAGATACGCAGTATTTT
TRBJ2-3 | - | - | TRBV5-4 | CASSTVVPTDTQYF | TGTGCCAGCAGCACGGTAGTTCCCACAGATACGCAGTATTTT
TRBJ2-3 | - | - | TRBV6-5 | CATMTVSTDTQYF | TGTGCCACCATGACGGTCAGCACAGATACGCAGTATTTT
TRBJ2-7 | - | - | TRBV9 | CASSLEGRLDEQYF | TGTGCCAGCAGCCTAGAGGGCAGACTGGACGAGCAGTACTTC
TRBJ2-1 | - | - | TRBV4-1 | CASSQDGQGGSYNEQFF | TGCGCCAGCAGCCAAGATGGGCAGGGCGGCTCCTACAATGAGCAGTTCTTC
TRBJ2-2 | - | - | TRBV6-5 | CASSYIWSTGELFF | TGTGCCAGCAGTTACATCTGGAGCACCGGGGAGCTGTTTTTT
TRBJ1-2 | - | - | TRBV2 | CASSENIGYGYTF | TGTGCCAGCAGTGAAAATATCGGGTATGGCTACACCTTC
TRBJ2-4 | few | - | TRBV19 | CASSIIRAAKNIQYF | TGTGCCAGTAGTATTATACGGGCAGCCAAAAACATTCAGTACTTC
TRBJ2-5 | - | - | TRBV7-9 | CASSPAGLRQETQYF | TGTGCCAGCAGCCCCGCAGGCCTCCGCCAAGAGACCCAGTACTTC
TRBJ2-5 | few | - | TRBV7-9 | CASSLEMGRQETQYF | TGTGCCAGCAGCTTAGAGATGGGGCGCCAAGAGACCCAGTACTTC
TRBJ2-5 | - | TRBD2 | TRBV2 | CASDTETSGVETQYF | TGTGCCAGTGACACAGAGACTAGCGGGGTAGAGACCCAGTACTTC
TRBJ1-4 | - | - | TRBV30 | CAWSPRRDEKLFF | TGTGCCTGGAGCCCCCGAAGGGACGAAAAACTGTTTTTT
TRBJ1-2 | - | TRBD1 | TRBV2 | CASSEEFGTGSYGYTF | TGTGCCAGCAGTGAAGAGTTCGGGACAGGCTCCTATGGCTACACCTTC
TRBJ2-5 | few | TRBD2 | TRBV15 | CATSSRGGRETQYF | TGTGCCACCAGCAGCCGCGGGGGGCGGGAGACCCAGTACTTC
TRBJ2-4 | - | - | TRBV5-1 | CASGLGAVAKNIQYF | TGCGCCAGCGGCCTTGGGGCGGTCGCCAAAAACATTCAGTACTTC
TRBJ2-6 | - | TRBD1 | TRBV2 | CASTETGGSGANVLTF | TGTGCCAGCACGGAAACAGGGGGATCCGGGGCCAACGTCCTGACTTTC
TRBJ1-4 | - | TRBD1 | TRBV5-1 | CASGTGVNEKLFF | TGCGCCAGCGGAACAGGGGTTAATGAAAAACTGTTTTTT